These 25 T cell receptor beta chains were all obtained from the same sample, sequenced in a study of blood T cell repertoires in COVID-19. The repertoire was sequenced with immunoSEQ multiplex PCR; TCRdb's copy has only in-frame clones and lacks some. The profile shows around 310,000 clones, 90% of them singletons. The sample taken for sequencing was peripheral blood. The origin of the receptors is a woman in her forties with COVID-19, enrolled during active disease.

The chain joins TRBV5-1 to TRBJ2-5, with 7 bases that match TRBD1. V lost 2 bases and J lost 4; bases outside the gene matches: 8. CDR3 size: 15 residues. Germline-derived CDR1 and CDR2 are SGHRS and YFSETQ. This chain's CDR3 is CASSFTGDRGETQYF. In DNA form, the CDR3 reads TGCGCCAGCAGCTTTACAGGGGACCGGGGAGAGACCCAGTACTTC.

This clone has only one observation. The chain is built from TRBV30 and TRBJ1-4, with 11 bases identical to TRBD1. The J segment lost 7 bases and the V segment lost 3 bases, leaving 10 bases of the junction unmatched. Germline V lookup: CDR1 GTSNPN, CDR2 SVGIG (reference sequence). This CDR3 is 16 amino acids long. CDR3 sequence (DNA): TGTGCCTGGAGGAATCCCCGGACAGGGGGCAGTGAAAAACTGTTTTTT. It encodes CAWRNPRTGGSEKLFF.

Here the CDR3 DNA reads TGTGCCAGCAGTTACACTCGGGACAGAGGATATGGCTACACCTTC. This sequence encodes CASSYTRDRGYGYTF. The chain recombines TRBV28 with TRBJ1-2; TRBD1 aligns across 7 bases. The CDR3 has 15 residues. V was pared by 4 bases and J by 5 bases, with 10 bases of the junction left unmatched. The germline gives CDR1 MDHEN, CDR2 SYDVKM.

This clone has only a few counts. The chain has TRBV28 and TRBJ1-2; D ambiguous. The V end lost 6 bases, the J end lost 4 bases, and 12 bases lay between the germline ends. CDR1 is MDHEN, CDR2 SYDVKM, per germline. The CDR3 consists of 13 residues. DNA for the CDR3: TGTGCCAGCAGCCCCCCCGACACCTATGGCTACACCTTC. This codes for CASSPPDTYGYTF.

The chain has TRBV2 and TRBJ1-3, with a weak D call TRBD1 (6 bases). Germline CDR1 SNHLY, CDR2 FYNNEI. V was trimmed by 4 bases and J by 4 bases, leaving 14 bases between them. This CDR3 region has 15 residues. The DNA for the CDR3 is TGTGCCAGCAGTGCCACAACAGGGATCGGAAACACCATATATTTT. Residues: CASSATTGIGNTIYF.

This sequence joins TRBV30 and TRBJ2-7; 11 bases agree with TRBD1. The CDR3 sequence is 15 residues long. After removal of 4 bases from V and 2 bases from J, the junction contained 7 bases not matched to a gene. Looked up from germline, CDR1 is GTSNPN and CDR2 is SVGIG (reference sequence). CDR3 nucleotide sequence: TGTGCCTGGACCCGACCGGGACAGGGGGCCTACGAGCAGTACTTC. Protein product: CAWTRPGQGAYEQYF.

This chain uses TRBV27 with TRBJ2-7; TRBD1 agrees at 7 bases. The CDR3 is 15 residues long. The V gene end was trimmed by 8 bases and the J gene end by 4 bases; junction bases not matched to a gene: 14. Germline loops: CDR1 MNHEY, CDR2 SMNVEV (reference sequence). The chain's CDR3 is CASGYRGPSYYEQYF. CDR3 nucleotides: TGTGCCAGCGGATACAGGGGCCCGTCCTATTACGAGCAGTACTTC.

This chain joins TRBV4-3 and TRBJ2-7, with D possibly being TRBD2 (6 bases). Trimming pared 1 base from V and 5 bases from J, leaving 18 bases between. Per the germline V gene, CDR1 is LGHNA and CDR2 is YSLEER. This CDR3 spans 16 amino acids. CDR3 loop: CASSQVVRGSLDEQYF. Written as DNA, the CDR3 is TGCGCCAGCAGCCAAGTGGTTCGGGGGTCTTTGGACGAGCAGTACTTC.

The chain joins TRBV5-8 to TRBJ2-3; D is uncertain. The CDR3 extends over 13 amino acids. Looked up from germline, CDR1 is SGHTS and CDR2 is YDEGEE. The germline V and J ends were trimmed by 0 bases and 1 base, with 3 bases remaining between them. The CDR3 DNA is TGTGCCAGCAGCTTGGCGGGCACAGATACGCAGTATTTT. This gives the protein CASSLAGTDTQYF.

This clone was counted between two and nine times. The gene calls are TRBV5-1 and TRBJ2-5; TRBD1 might be the D (7 bases). Trimming removed 0 bases from V and 2 bases from J, with 14 bases in between. Germline V gene sequence: CDR1 SGHRS, CDR2 YFSETQ. The CDR3 contains 16 residues. The CDR3 is CASSLGRSGGQETQYF. The CDR3 region has the DNA TGCGCCAGCAGCTTGGGTCGGTCAGGGGGGCAAGAGACCCAGTACTTC.

This clone was seen a handful of times. This chain connects TRBV30 to TRBJ1-1; D uncertain. CDR1 is GTSNPN and CDR2 is SVGIG in the germline V gene (reference sequence). Between the trimmed V and J ends, which lost 0 bases and 1 base, there was a span of 6 bases. The CDR3 loop spans 13 amino acids. The CDR3 nucleotides read TGTGCCTGGAGTGTACGCGAGAACACTGAAGCTTTCTTT. Translating gives CAWSVRENTEAFF.

This clone was seen once. The genes are TRBV15 and TRBJ1-1; D not resolved. V lost 6 bases and J lost 1, with 12 bases in between. Germline assignment: CDR1 LNHNV and CDR2 YYDKDF (reference sequence). The CDR3 has 14 amino acids. The CDR3 spells CATRSSPGNTEAFF. The CDR3 region has the DNA TGTGCCACCAGATCGTCGCCGGGGAACACTGAAGCTTTCTTT. Based on the CDR3 plus reference TRBV15 and TRBJ1-1, the full variable domain is DAMVIQNPRYQVTQFGKPVTLSCSQTLNHNVMYWYQQKSSQAPKLLFHYYDKDFNNEADTPDNFQSRRPNTSFCFLDIRSPGLGDTAMYLCATRSSPGNTEAFFGQGTRLTVV.

The J gene is TRBJ2-7, the V gene TRBV28; 7 bases are a match to TRBD1. V dropped 5 bases and J dropped 3; count of bases not matched to a gene: 13. CDR1 MDHEN and CDR2 SYDVKM come from the germline V gene. There are 16 residues in the CDR3. The CDR3 spells CASSLGARGTNYEQYF. CDR3 nucleotide sequence: TGTGCCAGCAGTCTAGGGGCCAGGGGGACCAACTACGAGCAGTACTTC.

The chain recombines TRBV28 with TRBJ2-2, with TRBD2 matching 10 bases. The CDR3 is 16 amino acids. V trimming: 7 bases; J trimming: 3 bases; junction bases outside the gene matches: 8. Germline V lookup: CDR1 MDHEN, CDR2 SYDVKM. This chain's CDR3 is CASTSQLAGHTGELFF. The CDR3, as DNA: TGTGCCAGCACTTCCCAACTAGCGGGACACACCGGGGAGCTGTTTTTT.

The CDR3 coding sequence is TGTGCCAGCTCACCATTGGGAGGGCCTCCCTATGGGAATTCACCCCTCCACTTT. It encodes CASSPLGGPPYGNSPLHF. The V and J genes are TRBV18 and TRBJ1-6; D ambiguous. Germline CDR1 reads KGHSH; CDR2 reads LQKENI. The CDR3 length is 18 residues. Trimming removed 2 bases from V and 7 bases from J, with 21 bases in between.

The gene calls are TRBV2 and TRBJ2-5; 9 positions agree with TRBD1. V lost 8 bases and J lost 0; bases outside the gene matches: 7. From germline, CDR1 is SNHLY and CDR2 FYNNEI. The CDR3 has 15 residues. CDR3 region: CASLIGQGYQETQYF. CDR3 in DNA: TGTGCCAGCCTCATTGGACAGGGGTACCAAGAGACCCAGTACTTC. The full variable domain, rest sourced from reference TRBV2 and TRBJ2-5, is EPEVTQTPSHQVTQMGQEVILRCVPISNHLYFYWYRQILGQKVEFLVSFYNNEISEKSEIFDDQFSVERPDGSNFTLKIRSTKLEDSAMYFCASLIGQGYQETQYFGPGTRLLVL.

The rearrangement uses TRBV7-3 and TRBJ1-2, with TRBD1 matching 9 bases. Germline CDR1 reads SGHTA; CDR2 reads FQGTGA. CDR3 length equals 14 residues. With V trimmed by 4 bases and J by 7 bases, 7 bases remained unmatched. This CDR3 is CASSSGQGVGGYTF. CDR3 nucleotide sequence: TGTGCCAGCAGCTCGGGACAGGGAGTAGGTGGCTACACCTTC.

This rearrangement joins TRBV27 to TRBJ2-7, with TRBD1 identical over 7 bases. J was trimmed by 6 bases and V by 7 bases; bases with no gene match: 15. Germline lookup yields CDR1 MNHEY and CDR2 SMNVEV (reference sequence). The CDR3 is made up of 15 amino acids. CDR3 protein: CASTIYGTEIGEQYF. Here the CDR3 DNA reads TGTGCCAGCACCATCTACGGGACAGAGATAGGCGAGCAGTACTTC.

The genes are TRBV4-3 and TRBJ1-2; 9 nucleotides align to TRBD1. J was trimmed by 4 bases and V by 2 bases; bases with no gene match: 11. This CDR3 comprises 17 residues. Germline values: CDR1 LGHNA, CDR2 YSLEER. The CDR3 sequence: CASSQSYRGRDLYGYTF. Written as DNA, the CDR3 is TGCGCCAGCAGCCAATCCTACAGGGGGCGCGACCTCTATGGCTACACCTTC.

The table lists this clone with a count of one. DNA of the CDR3: TGTGCCAGCAGTCAGACAGGCGCCTCTGGAAACACCATATATTTT. Amino acid sequence: CASSQTGASGNTIYF. This chain joins TRBV6-5 and TRBJ1-3; D is possibly TRBD1 (6 bases). This CDR3 has 15 residues. The germline gives CDR1 MNHEY, CDR2 SVGAGI. Trimming pared 5 bases from V and 0 bases from J, leaving 11 bases between.

The V call is TRBV2, the J call TRBJ2-7, with 7 bases identical to TRBD1. With V trimmed by 4 bases and J by 1 base, 7 bases remained unmatched. This CDR3 is 15 amino acids long. Germline-derived CDR1 and CDR2 are SNHLY and FYNNEI. CDR3 bases: TGTGCCAGCAGTGTTGACGGGACAGTTTCCTACGAGCAGTACTTC. Translation gives CASSVDGTVSYEQYF.

The chain has TRBV7-2 and TRBJ2-5, with 7 bases that match TRBD2. Trimming removed 3 bases from V and 4 bases from J; junction bases left unmatched: 8. The CDR3 is 15 amino acids. From germline, CDR1 is SGHTA and CDR2 FQGNSA. CDR3: CASSLGGVQRETQYF. For the CDR3, the DNA is TGTGCCAGCAGCTTGGGAGGGGTGCAGCGAGAGACCCAGTACTTC. The whole variable domain, remainder taken from reference TRBV7-2 and TRBJ2-5, is GAGVSQSPSNKVTEKGKDVELRCDPISGHTALYWYRQSLGQGLEFLIYFQGNSAPDKSGLPSDRFSAERTGGSVSTLTIQRTQQEDSAVYLCASSLGGVQRETQYFGPGTRLLVL.

This rearrangement joins TRBV14 to TRBJ2-3, with 11 bases lining up with TRBD2. V shed 4 bases, J shed 8 bases, and the junction held 17 bases outside the gene matches. The germline gives CDR1 SGHDN, CDR2 FVKESK. The CDR3 has 18 amino acids. CDR3 sequence (DNA): TGTGCCAGCAGCCCGAACCTTTCTAGCGGGAGGTTCCTTCGTACGCAGTATTTT. Its translation: CASSPNLSSGRFLRTQYF.

J is TRBJ2-1 and V is TRBV6-5; 9 bases line up with TRBD2. The CDR3 has 15 amino acids. Germline V gene sequence: CDR1 MNHEY, CDR2 SVGAGI. The ends lost 8 bases at V and 0 bases at J; junction bases unmatched: 5. CDR3 nucleotides: TGTGCCAGCGGTCTAGCGGGACTCTCCTACAATGAGCAGTTCTTC. Translation: CASGLAGLSYNEQFF.

This sequence joins TRBV6-5 and TRBJ1-4, with no clear D. Trimming shortened V by 0 bases and J by 2 bases, and 4 bases separated the two germline ends. The CDR3 is 14 amino acids. Per the germline V gene, CDR1 is MNHEY and CDR2 is SVGAGI. The CDR3 protein is CASSYSRTNEKLFF. The DNA of the CDR3 is TGTGCCAGCAGTTACTCGAGGACTAATGAAAAACTGTTTTTT.